This T cell receptor beta chain was found in a study of long-term antiretroviral therapy in people with HIV. This CDR3 is built from 16 residues. V was pared by 1 base and J by 3 bases, with 15 bases between. The germline V gene encodes CDR1 SGHAT and CDR2 FQNNGV. The assay, immunoSEQ v3.0, was run at survey level. Clones were sequenced by immunoSEQ multiplex PCR, and TCRdb holds only the in-frame ones, with some missing. Of some 28,000 clones in the sample, approximately 95% were seen once. V and J are TRBV11-2 and TRBJ1-2, with D unclear. The TCR comes from a man aged 50-60 years with HIV. The input for sequencing was unsorted PBMCs, taken 5.3 years after starting antiretroviral therapy. The CDR3 is CASSLVILGLYYGYTF. CDR3 coding DNA: TGTGCCAGCAGCTTAGTGATTCTCGGACTATACTATGGCTACACCTTC.